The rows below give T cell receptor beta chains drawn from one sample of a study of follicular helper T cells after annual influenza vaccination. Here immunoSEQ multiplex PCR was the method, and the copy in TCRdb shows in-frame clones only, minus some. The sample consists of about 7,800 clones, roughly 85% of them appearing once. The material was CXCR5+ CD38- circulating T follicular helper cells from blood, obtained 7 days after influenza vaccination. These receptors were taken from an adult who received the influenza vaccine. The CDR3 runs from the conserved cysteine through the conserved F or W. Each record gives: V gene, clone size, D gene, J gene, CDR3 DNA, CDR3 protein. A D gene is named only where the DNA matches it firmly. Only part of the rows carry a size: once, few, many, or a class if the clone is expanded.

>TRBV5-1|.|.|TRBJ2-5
TGCGCCAGCAGCTTGGAGGGGGGCGAGACCCAGTACTTC
CASSLEGGETQYF
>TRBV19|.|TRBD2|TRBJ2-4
TGTGCCAGTAGTACCTCAAGCGGGGGGGCCAAAAACATTCAGTACTTC
CASSTSSGGAKNIQYF
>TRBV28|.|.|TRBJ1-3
TGTGCCAGCAGTCATGCGTACGCCTCCCAAAAAGGAAACACCATATATTTT
CASSHAYASQKGNTIYF
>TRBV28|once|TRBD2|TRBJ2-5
TGTGCCAGCAGTCCGGCCGAGGGGAAGCGGGGTTACCAAGAGACCCAGTACTTC
CASSPAEGKRGYQETQYF
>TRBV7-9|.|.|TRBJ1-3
TGTGCCAGCAGCTTCGGGGAGGGGCAGCCGAAATACACCATATATTTT
CASSFGEGQPKYTIYF
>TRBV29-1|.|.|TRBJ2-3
TGCAGCGTTTCTTCCCTCGAGCGGGATACGCAGTATTTT
CSVSSLERDTQYF
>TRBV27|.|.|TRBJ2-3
TGTGCCAGCAGTTTCTCTAGCACAGATACGCAGTATTTT
CASSFSSTDTQYF
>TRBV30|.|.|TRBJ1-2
TGTGCCCAACACGGGGGTAGCTATGGCTACACCTTC
CAQHGGSYGYTF
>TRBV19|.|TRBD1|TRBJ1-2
TGTGCCAGTACAAGACAGGGGGAGGACTATGGCTACACCTTC
CASTRQGEDYGYTF
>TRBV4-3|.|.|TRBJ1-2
TGCGCCAGCAGCCAAGACCAGAACGGAGACTATGGCTACACCTTC
CASSQDQNGDYGYTF
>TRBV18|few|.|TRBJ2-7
TGTGCCAGCTCACCAGGGGTGGGGAACGAGCAGTACTTC
CASSPGVGNEQYF
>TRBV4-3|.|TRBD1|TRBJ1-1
TGCGCCAGCAGCCAAGACCAGGGGGCTGAAGCTTTCTTT
CASSQDQGAEAFF
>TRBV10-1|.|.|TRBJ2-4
TGCGCCAGCAGTGAGCCGGGTCAAAACATTCAGTACTTC
CASSEPGQNIQYF
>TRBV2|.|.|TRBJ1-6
TGTGCCAGCAGTGATCTCCTTTTACGGGGGCGCGGGGGCGTCGGCTCCTATAATTCACCCCTCCACTTT
CASSDLLLRGRGGVGSYNSPLHF
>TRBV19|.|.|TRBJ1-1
TGTGCCAGTAGTATTGTGGGGATCCGCACTGAAGCTTTCTTT
CASSIVGIRTEAFF
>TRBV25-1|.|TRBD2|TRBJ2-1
TGTGCCACCGAGCGGGGGGGCAGCAATGAGCAGTTCTTC
CATERGGSNEQFF
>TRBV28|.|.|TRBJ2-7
TGTGCCAGCCAATGGACCAGGGGATTGACCTACGAGCAGTACTTC
CASQWTRGLTYEQYF
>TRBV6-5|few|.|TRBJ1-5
TGTGCCAGCAGTCATCGGGACGGCCAGCCCCAGCATTTT
CASSHRDGQPQHF
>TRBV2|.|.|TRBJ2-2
TGTGCCAGCAGCCGGGGACAGGGCCGGGGGGGCACCGGGGAGCTGTTTTTT
CASSRGQGRGGTGELFF
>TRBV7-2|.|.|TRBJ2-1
TGTGCCAGCAGCCAGGTGGGGGCGCGGGAGCAGTTCTTC
CASSQVGAREQFF
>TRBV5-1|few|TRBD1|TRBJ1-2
TGCGCCAGCAGCACCGGACAGGGGGCTTACCCTTTGGGTGGCTACACCTTC
CASSTGQGAYPLGGYTF
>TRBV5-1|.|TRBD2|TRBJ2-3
TGCGCCAGCCGACTAGCGGGGAGAACAGATACGCAGTATTTT
CASRLAGRTDTQYF
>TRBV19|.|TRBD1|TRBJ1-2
TGTGCCAGTAGGACCGGACAGGGTCAATATGGCTACACCTTC
CASRTGQGQYGYTF
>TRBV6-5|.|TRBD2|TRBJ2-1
TGTGCCAGCAGAAGACTAGCGGGGGGCCACAATGAGCAGTTCTTC
CASRRLAGGHNEQFF
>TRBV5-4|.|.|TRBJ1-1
TGTGCCAGCAGCTTAGGGCCGGAAAGGAACACTGAAGCTTTCTTT
CASSLGPERNTEAFF
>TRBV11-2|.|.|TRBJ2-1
TGTGCCAGCAGCTTAGAGGCGGGTGAGCAGTTCTTC
CASSLEAGEQFF
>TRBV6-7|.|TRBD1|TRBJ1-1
TGTGCCAGCAGACCCGACAGGGGGGGGATGAACACTGAAGCTTTCTTT
CASRPDRGGMNTEAFF
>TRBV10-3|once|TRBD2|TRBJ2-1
TGTGCCATCAGAAATAGCGGGGGTCACAATGAGCAGTTCTTC
CAIRNSGGHNEQFF
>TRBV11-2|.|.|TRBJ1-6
TGTGCCAGCAGCTTAGTCGGGCAAGGCAATTCACCCCTCCACTTT
CASSLVGQGNSPLHF
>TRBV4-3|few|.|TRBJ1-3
TGCGCCAGCAGCCAAGATCCCCCCTCTGGAAACACCATATATTTT
CASSQDPPSGNTIYF
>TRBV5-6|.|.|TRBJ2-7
TGTGCCAGCAGCTTGGAGGGGTCCCCGAGTATGCCCGAGCAGTACTTC
CASSLEGSPSMPEQYF
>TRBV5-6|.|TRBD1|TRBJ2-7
TGTGCCAGCAGCTTCAAGGACAGGGCCTACGAGCAGTACTTC
CASSFKDRAYEQYF
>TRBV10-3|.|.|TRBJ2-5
TGTGCCATTGGGGGGGGACAAGATCAAGAGACCCAGTACTTC
CAIGGGQDQETQYF
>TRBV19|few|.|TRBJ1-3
TGTGCCAGTAGAACTCAACATCTTGCCGGAAACACCATATATTTT
CASRTQHLAGNTIYF
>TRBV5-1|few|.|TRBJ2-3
TGCGCCAGCACCCCTGGGGGGAAGGGAAAGGGTGCAGATACGCAGTATTTT
CASTPGGKGKGADTQYF
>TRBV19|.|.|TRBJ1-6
TGTGCCAGTAGTTCTACAGGGAATTCACCCCTCCACTTT
CASSSTGNSPLHF
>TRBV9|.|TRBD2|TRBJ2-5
TGTGCCAGCAGCGTAGCTAGCGGGGGAGGAGAGACCCAGTACTTC
CASSVASGGGETQYF
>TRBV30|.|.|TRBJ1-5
TGTGCCTGGAGTTCTGGGAACGAAAAGCCCCAGCATTTT
CAWSSGNEKPQHF
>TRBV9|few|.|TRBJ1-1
TGTGCCAGCAGCCTGACGACGGTGAACACTGAAGCTTTCTTT
CASSLTTVNTEAFF
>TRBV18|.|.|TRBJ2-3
TGTGCCAGCTCACCTCCCCGTACAACAGGGACTAGCACAGATACGCAGTATTTT
CASSPPRTTGTSTDTQYF
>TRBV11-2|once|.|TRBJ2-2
TGTGCCAGCAGCCCCTCTATGAACACCGGGGAGCTGTTTTTT
CASSPSMNTGELFF
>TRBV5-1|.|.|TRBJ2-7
TGCGCCAGCAGCCCCACCACCTACGAGCAGTACTTC
CASSPTTYEQYF
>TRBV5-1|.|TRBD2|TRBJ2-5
TGCGCCAGCAGCCTACTGGGGACTAGCGGGGCCCCCCAAGAGACCCAGTACTTC
CASSLLGTSGAPQETQYF
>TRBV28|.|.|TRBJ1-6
TGTGCCAGCAGTTCGTCAGGAGGTGGATCACCCCTCCACTTT
CASSSSGGGSPLHF
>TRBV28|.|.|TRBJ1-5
TGTGCCAGCAGTTTATTCGCAGACATCGGAGGGGGGGCCCAGCATTTT
CASSLFADIGGGAQHF
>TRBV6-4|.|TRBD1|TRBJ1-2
TGTGCCAGCAGGGAGACAGGGGGTCTTGGCTACACCTTC
CASRETGGLGYTF
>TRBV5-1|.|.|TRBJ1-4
TGCGCCAGCCGAGCAGGGTGGACTAATGAAAAACTGTTTTTT
CASRAGWTNEKLFF
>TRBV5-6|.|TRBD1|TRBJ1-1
TGTGCCGGGCACAGGGGGCTAAACACTGAAGCTTTCTTT
CAGHRGLNTEAFF
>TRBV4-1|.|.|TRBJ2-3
TGCGCCAGCAGCCAACATGGGACTGACACAGATACGCAGTATTTT
CASSQHGTDTDTQYF
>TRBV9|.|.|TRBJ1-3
TGTGCCAGCAGCGTAAACTCTGGAAACACCATATATTTT
CASSVNSGNTIYF
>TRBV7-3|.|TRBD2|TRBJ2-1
TGTGCCAGCAGCCCCAAATGGGCTAGCGGGGTAAATGAGCAGTTCTTC
CASSPKWASGVNEQFF
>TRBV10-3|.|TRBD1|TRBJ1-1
TGTGCCATCAGGCGGGGACAGGGCAACACTGAAGCTTTCTTT
CAIRRGQGNTEAFF
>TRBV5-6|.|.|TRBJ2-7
TGTGCCAGCAGCTTGGGACAGCGCTACGAGCAGTACTTC
CASSLGQRYEQYF
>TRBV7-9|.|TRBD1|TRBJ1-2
TGTGCCAGCAGCTTAGAGGACAGGGATCTCACCTTC
CASSLEDRDLTF
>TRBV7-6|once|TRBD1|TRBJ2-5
TGTGCCAGCAGCCCCGGGACAGCAAAAGAGACCCAGTACTTC
CASSPGTAKETQYF